The TCR beta chain under discussion was sequenced for a study of shared clonotypes between healthy human individuals. Comment on this clone: Its specificity is unknown.

Within Nashville, Tennessee resided all donors, each a Caucasian adult. CDR3 length equals 16 residues. Study-wide points: An expected dependence of interdonor clonotype sharing on sequencing depth was noted.

Each replicate PCR on the sorted subsets used 200 to 250 ng DNA (roughly 27,000 T cell genomes). Repertoires were generated with immunoSEQ multiplex PCR, while TCRdb's copy carries only in-frame clones and drops some. Of approximately 530,000 clones in the sample, roughly 95% were seen once. J is TRBJ2-7 and V is TRBV21-1; TRBD2 was called by the table and not checked on the DNA. TRBV21-1 has pseudogene status. The source is a woman in her 30s in good health. The sequenced sample consisted of naive CD4+ T cells sorted from blood. Subset meaning: CD45RA+ positively selected. CDR3 DNA: TGTGCCAGCAGCGGCGGGAGCCGTATCTATTCCTACGAGCAGTACTTC. This encodes CASSGGSRIYSYEQYF.